The rows below give T cell receptor beta chains drawn from one sample of a study of blood T cells in healthy people across ages. Each CDR3 protein gets one entry after TCRdb re-called the 5' RACE reads with MiXCR. The sample yields under 1,000,000 distinct CDR3 sequences, around 50% seen once. The sequencing sample was made of blood. These receptors all come from an older man in good health. The conserved cysteine and the conserved F or W are not part of the CDR3 here.

TRBV21-1 ASYGRDANTGELF
TRBV24-1 ATSDLVLASVNEQF
TRBV7-2 ASSLRTSGQATDTQY
TRBV15 ATSRDWPENTGELF
TRBV5-1 ASRTGTRLPNREQY
TRBV3-1 ASSQDSSGRSGTQY
TRBV29-1 SATGAGGAETQY
TRBV20-1 SAFTSGPTPYNEQF
TRBV20-1 SAAETQY
TRBV20-1 SARVRYTDTQY
TRBV7-2 ASSWAAKNQPQH
TRBV13 ASSFGPSIHNQPQH
TRBV4-2 ASSQDFQGLRHEQY
TRBV5-1 ASSSDQAGNEQF
TRBV4-3 ASSLERGRGTDTQY
TRBV18 ASSPGLAGFYEQY
TRBV7-2 AGSRTSGSTDAQY
TRBV3-1 ASSQEGGGVDSPLH
TRBV12-3/TRBV12-4 ASSPRENQPQH
TRBV5-1 ASSLGGAGDSPLH
TRBV2 ASSEARGNLPQH
TRBV9 ASSRWGEAAGEQF
TRBV7-3 ASSLIGIGVDSTNYGYT
TRBV12-3/TRBV12-4 ASSLNRVQSEKLF
TRBV7-2 ASSFRRSGWSGSGGNEQF
TRBV28 ASTPEAQPSYEQY
TRBV7-2 ASAGVDSDQPQH
TRBV5-1 ASSLTAKREEVQY
TRBV29-1 SVGGGDGEKLF
TRBV15 ATSRRGPLGGSYNEQY
TRBV2 VFGAEKETQY
TRBV6-5 ASSSLVSGANVLT
TRBV5-1 ASRPGLPSTDTQY
TRBV5-1 ASSLEGRVTHEQY
TRBV20-1 SATKVETQY
TRBV5-5 ASSPGIAGDYEQY
TRBV25-1 ASSERLAGIGGTQY
TRBV12-3/TRBV12-4 ASSSDSSGETQY
TRBV29-1 SVGGIVNTDTQY
TRBV30 AWSRTDTGTDTQY
TRBV7-9 ASSVPGTGAF
TRBV20-1 SASTLAVQETQY
TRBV5-1 ASSTDGTGQETQY
TRBV5-6 ASSFRHDAMGNQPQH
TRBV7-2 ASSRDRVDGNTIY
TRBV20-1 SAKEGNYNEQF
TRBV20-1 SAIWDVYNSPLH
TRBV11-1 ASSPVPLETQY